This T cell receptor (beta chain) came from a study of cytomegalovirus exposure and HLA in healthy donors. Whole-study context: The roughly 670 first-cohort repertoires shared a platform with the 120 or so validation repertoires, as reported in a later analysis.

This CDR3 has 13 amino acids. Trimming shortened V by 5 bases and J by 4 bases, and 12 bases separated the two germline ends. Per the germline V gene, CDR1 is PRHDT and CDR2 is FYEKMQ (reference sequence). A roughly 120-subject validation cohort, separate from the approximately 670-subject first cohort, supplied the donors. This clone showed up many times. What it binds is unknown. Here immunoSEQ multiplex PCR was the method, and the copy in TCRdb shows in-frame clones only, minus some. The table includes about 120,000 clones, nearly 90% detected once. Whole-study results and caveats: Altogether, around 160 TCR beta chains were recorded as cytomegalovirus-associated. For most TCR sequences rarity was the rule, although some public TCRs occurred in many donors.

The gene calls are TRBV13 and TRBJ2-7; possibly TRBD1 for D (5 bases). The receptor's source is a woman between 18 and 30 years old in good health and CMV-seronegative. Sequenced: PBMCs. For the CDR3, the DNA is TGTGCCAGCAGCCCCCCCAACAGGTACGAGCAGTACTTC. This encodes CASSPPNRYEQYF.